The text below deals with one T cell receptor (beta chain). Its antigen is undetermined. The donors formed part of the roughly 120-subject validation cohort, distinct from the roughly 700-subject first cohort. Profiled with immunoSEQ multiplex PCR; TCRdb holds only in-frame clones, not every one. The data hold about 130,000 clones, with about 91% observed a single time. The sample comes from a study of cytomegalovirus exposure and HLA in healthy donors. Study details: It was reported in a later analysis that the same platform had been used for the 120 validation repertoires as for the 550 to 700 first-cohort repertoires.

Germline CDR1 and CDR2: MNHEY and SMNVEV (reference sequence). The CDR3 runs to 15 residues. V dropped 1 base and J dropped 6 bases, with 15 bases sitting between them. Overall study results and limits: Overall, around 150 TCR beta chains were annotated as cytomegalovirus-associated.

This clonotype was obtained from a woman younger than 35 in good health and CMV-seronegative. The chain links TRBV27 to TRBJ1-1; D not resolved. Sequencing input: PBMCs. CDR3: CASSLYPSGIAEAFF. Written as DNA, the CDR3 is TGTGCCAGCAGTTTATACCCCTCGGGAATAGCTGAAGCTTTCTTT.